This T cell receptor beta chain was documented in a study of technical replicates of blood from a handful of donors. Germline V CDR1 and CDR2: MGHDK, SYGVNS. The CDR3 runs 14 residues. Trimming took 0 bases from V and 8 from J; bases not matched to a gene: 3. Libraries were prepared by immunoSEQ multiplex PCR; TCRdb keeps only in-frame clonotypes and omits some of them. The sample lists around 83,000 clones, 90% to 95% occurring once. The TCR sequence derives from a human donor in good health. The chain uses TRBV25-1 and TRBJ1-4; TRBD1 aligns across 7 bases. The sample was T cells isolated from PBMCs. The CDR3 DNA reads TGTGCCAGCAGTGAATACAGGGGGAGGGAAAAACTGTTTTTT. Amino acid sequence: CASSEYRGREKLFF. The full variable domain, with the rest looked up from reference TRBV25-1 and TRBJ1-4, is EADIYQTPRYLVIGTGKKITLECSQTMGHDKMYWYQQDPGMELHLIHYSYGVNSTEKGDLSSESTVSRIRTEHFPLTLESARPSHTSQYLCASSEYRGREKLFFGSGTQLSVL.